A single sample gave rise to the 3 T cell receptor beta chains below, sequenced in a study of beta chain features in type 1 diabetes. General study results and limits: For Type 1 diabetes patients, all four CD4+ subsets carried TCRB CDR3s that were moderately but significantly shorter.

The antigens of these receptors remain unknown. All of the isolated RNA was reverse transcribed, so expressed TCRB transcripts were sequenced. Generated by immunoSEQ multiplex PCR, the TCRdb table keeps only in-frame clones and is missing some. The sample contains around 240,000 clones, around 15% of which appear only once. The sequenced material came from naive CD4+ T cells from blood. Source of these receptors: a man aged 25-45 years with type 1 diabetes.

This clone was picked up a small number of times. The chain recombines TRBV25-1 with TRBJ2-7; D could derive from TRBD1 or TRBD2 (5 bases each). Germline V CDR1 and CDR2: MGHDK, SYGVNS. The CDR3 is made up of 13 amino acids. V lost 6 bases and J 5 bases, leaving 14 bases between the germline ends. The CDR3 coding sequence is TGTGCCAGCAGGGGGGACGGTTTGAACGAGCAGTACTTC. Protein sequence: CASRGDGLNEQYF.

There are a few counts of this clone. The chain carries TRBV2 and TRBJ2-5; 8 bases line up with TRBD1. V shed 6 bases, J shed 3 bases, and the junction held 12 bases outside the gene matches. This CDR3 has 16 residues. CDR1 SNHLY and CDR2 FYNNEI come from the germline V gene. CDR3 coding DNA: TGTGCCAGCAGGGGCCCCGGGACAGGCGGAAAAGAGACCCAGTACTTC. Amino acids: CASRGPGTGGKETQYF.

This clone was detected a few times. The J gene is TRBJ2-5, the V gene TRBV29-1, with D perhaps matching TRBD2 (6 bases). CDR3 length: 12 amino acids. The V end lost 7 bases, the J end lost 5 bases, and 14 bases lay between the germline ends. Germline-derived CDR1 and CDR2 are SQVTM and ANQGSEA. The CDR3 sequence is CSAGGGAETQYF. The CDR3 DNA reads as TGCAGCGCCGGGGGAGGTGCGGAGACCCAGTACTTC.